Sequencing of this T cell receptor (beta chain) was carried out in a study of T cells after yellow fever vaccination. About the study: The authors prepared low-cell-number fractions using SMART-Seq v4 Ultra Low Input.

Each CDR3 protein gets one entry after TCRdb re-called the 5' RACE reads with MiXCR. The sample carries about 340,000 distinct CDR3 sequences, roughly 4% recorded once. As concerns this clonotype: What it binds is unknown.

This CDR3 has 14 residues. V lost 5 bases to trimming and J lost 6 bases; unmatched junction nucleotides: 5. Study-wide results and caveats: FACS-sorted repertoires could harbor abundant contaminating bulk-population clonotypes.

The material sequenced was PBMCs, taken 5 days after the yellow fever booster vaccination. The chain combines TRBV12-3 or TRBV12-4 with TRBJ2-2; TRBD2 aligns across 8 bases. The TCR was taken from a man aged 18 to 29 who received the YFV17D yellow fever vaccine. This CDR3 reads CASSRTGGAGELFF. The CDR3 DNA reads TGTGCCAGCAGTAGAACGGGGGGGGCCGGGGAGCTGTTTTTT.